The 20 T cell receptor beta chains below come from one sample, sequenced in a study of technical replicates of blood from a few donors. Libraries were prepared by immunoSEQ multiplex PCR; TCRdb keeps only in-frame clonotypes and omits some of them. Of approximately 10,000 clones in the sample, roughly 93% were seen once. The source material was PBMCs. These receptors were collected from a human donor in good health.

The rearrangement links TRBV5-1 to TRBJ2-1; 10 nucleotides match TRBD2. Germline lookup yields CDR1 SGHRS and CDR2 YFSETQ. The length of the CDR3 is 15 residues. V gave up 0 bases and J gave up 4 bases; unmatched junction bases: 1. The CDR3 loop is CASSLVSGGYNEQFF. The CDR3 nucleotides are TGCGCCAGCAGCTTGGTTAGCGGGGGGTACAATGAGCAGTTCTTC.

V usage is TRBV29-1 and J usage is TRBJ2-7; 9 bases match TRBD1. The CDR3 runs 13 residues. Trimming removed 7 bases from V and 5 bases from J; junction bases left unmatched: 9. Germline CDR1 and CDR2: SQVTM and ANQGSEA. CDR3 in amino acids: CSGTTGGADEQYF. In DNA form, the CDR3 reads TGCAGCGGTACTACAGGGGGCGCGGACGAGCAGTACTTC.

The V call is TRBV6-5, the J call TRBJ2-7; possibly TRBD1 for D (5 bases). The V gene lost 0 bases and the J gene lost 2 bases, with 8 bases spanning the gap. The CDR3 consists of 14 residues. CDR1 is MNHEY, CDR2 SVGAGI, per germline. For the CDR3, the DNA is TGTGCCAGCAGTTACTCCGCACAGGCCTACGAGCAGTACTTC. Encoded protein: CASSYSAQAYEQYF.

J is TRBJ1-2 and V is TRBV6-5; the D is unclear. Germline V gene data show CDR1 as MNHEY and CDR2 as SVGAGI. Trimming left V 7 bases short and J 11 bases short, with 23 bases between. The CDR3 has 14 residues. The DNA of the CDR3 is TGTGCCAGCACCAAAATGTTGGCCCCGGCTAGTTACACCTTC. It codes for CASTKMLAPASYTF.

The chain links TRBV27 to TRBJ1-1; weak D call: TRBD1 (5 bases). Trimming left V 4 bases short and J 3 bases short, with 15 bases between. CDR1 MNHEY and CDR2 SMNVEV come from the germline V gene (reference sequence). CDR3 length: 15 residues. The chain's CDR3 is CASSSAGSGDTEAFF. The CDR3 DNA reads as TGTGCCAGCAGTTCCGCGGGATCGGGGGACACTGAAGCTTTCTTT.

The gene calls are TRBV10-1 and TRBJ2-1, with TRBD2 matching 14 bases. This CDR3 contains 15 residues. The J segment lost 7 bases and the V segment lost 6 bases, leaving 5 bases of the junction unmatched. Germline CDR1 reads WNHNN; CDR2 reads SYGVQD (reference sequence). The CDR3 loop reads CASRSGTSGSNEQFF. The CDR3 coding sequence is TGCGCCAGCAGATCCGGGACTAGCGGGAGTAATGAGCAGTTCTTC.

The chain uses TRBV10-3 and TRBJ1-5; TRBD1 matches at 9 bases. Unmatched junction bases numbered 7, after V lost 8 bases and J lost 2 bases. The germline V gene has CDR1 ENHRY and CDR2 SYGVKD. The CDR3 is made up of 15 amino acids. CDR3 DNA: TGTGCCATCGGTAAGGGACAGGGAGGCAATCAGCCCCAGCATTTT. Amino acids: CAIGKGQGGNQPQHF.

V and J are TRBV6-1 and TRBJ1-2; D is unclear. CDR1 MNHNS and CDR2 SASEGT come from the germline V gene. The CDR3 is 12 amino acids. V was cut by 5 bases and J by 8 bases, with 12 bases left in between. The CDR3 is CASSLNSNGYTF. The DNA for the CDR3 is TGTGCCAGCAGTTTGAACAGTAACGGCTACACCTTC.

In its sample, this clone was seen once. The chain joins TRBV7-6 to TRBJ2-1, with D perhaps matching TRBD1 (5 bases). V was shortened by 4 bases and J by 8 bases, with 9 bases between the two germline ends. This CDR3 spans 12 amino acids. Germline-derived CDR1 and CDR2 are SGHVS and FNYEAQ. CDR3 sequence: CASSYIGDEQFF. Written as DNA, the CDR3 is TGTGCCAGCAGCTATATAGGGGATGAGCAGTTCTTC.

CDR3 DNA sequence: TGTGCCAGCAGCACGCACGGGACTAGCGGGAGATACACCGGGGAGCTGTTTTTT. Protein product: CASSTHGTSGRYTGELFF. This chain connects TRBV7-9 to TRBJ2-2; TRBD2 agrees at 14 bases. The CDR3 runs 18 residues. Trimming removed 5 bases from V and 3 bases from J; junction bases left unmatched: 8. Per germline, CDR1 SEHNR and CDR2 FQNEAQ (reference sequence).

This sequence joins TRBV5-1 and TRBJ2-5, with D uncertain. CDR1 and CDR2 from the germline V gene are SGHRS and YFSETQ. The V end lost 0 bases, the J end lost 5 bases, and 14 bases lay between the germline ends. This CDR3 comprises 15 residues. In DNA form, the CDR3 reads TGCGCCAGCAGCTTGGGAGGATTGTCGTTGGAGACCCAGTACTTC. This encodes CASSLGGLSLETQYF.

V and J are TRBV6-5 and TRBJ1-1, with 10 bases that match TRBD1. V lost 2 bases to trimming and J lost 3 bases; unmatched junction nucleotides: 3. Germline V gene lookup returns CDR1 MNHEY and CDR2 SVGAGI. The length of the CDR3 is 15 residues. For the CDR3, the DNA is TGTGCCAGCAGTTACGTTGGACAGGGGGACACTGAAGCTTTCTTT. Translation gives CASSYVGQGDTEAFF.

The chain carries TRBV18 and TRBJ2-7, with TRBD1 matching 9 bases. The CDR3 runs 15 residues. Germline V gene data show CDR1 as KGHSH and CDR2 as LQKENI. V lost 5 bases, J lost 7 bases, and 12 bases stayed unmatched. In DNA, the CDR3 is TGTGCCAGCTCAAGCATACAGGGGGCAGGTGATGAGCAGTACTTC. Its protein is CASSSIQGAGDEQYF.

This clone was detected once. The V gene is TRBV30, the J gene TRBJ2-6; maybe TRBD2 (6 bases). Between the trimmed V and J ends, which lost 1 base and 0 bases, there was a span of 10 bases. Germline-derived CDR1 and CDR2 are GTSNPN and SVGIG (reference sequence). The CDR3 is made up of 16 amino acids. The CDR3 DNA sequence: TGTGCCTGGAGTGCTGGAGGGACCTCTGGGGCCAACGTCCTGACTTTC. This gives the protein CAWSAGGTSGANVLTF.

This chain connects TRBV5-6 to TRBJ1-3; perhaps TRBD1 as D (5 bases). Germline CDR1 reads SGHDT; CDR2 reads YYEEEE. The CDR3 runs to 15 residues. V was trimmed by 0 bases and J by 0 bases, leaving 7 bases between them. The CDR3 is CASSLGGYSGNTIYF. The CDR3 DNA reads TGTGCCAGCAGCTTGGGGGGCTACTCTGGAAACACCATATATTTT.

As DNA, the CDR3 is TGTGCCATCAGTGAGTCAGGAACAAGGGGTGGAGCTTTCTTT. Protein sequence: CAISESGTRGGAFF. This chain links TRBV10-3 with TRBJ1-1; D perhaps matches TRBD1 (5 bases). With 0 bases removed from V and 10 bases from J, the gap between germline ends came to 15 bases. The CDR3 contains 14 residues. Germline CDR1 and CDR2: ENHRY and SYGVKD.

J is TRBJ2-4 and V is TRBV6-5; 7 bases align to TRBD1. CDR3 length: 13 residues. In germline, CDR1 is MNHEY, CDR2 SVGAGI. Trimming removed 7 bases from V and 7 bases from J; junction bases left unmatched: 7. The CDR3 nucleotides read TGTGCCAGCACTGGCCCAGGGGGTAACATTCAGTACTTC. Its protein product is CASTGPGGNIQYF.

This clone was counted once. The J gene is TRBJ1-1, the V gene TRBV5-1, with 8 bases lining up with TRBD1. CDR3 length equals 13 residues. The germline V gene encodes CDR1 SGHRS and CDR2 YFSETQ. V shed 4 bases and J 4 bases; nucleotides not matched to a gene: 3. CDR3: CASSPGQGTEAFF. CDR3 bases: TGCGCCAGCAGCCCCGGACAGGGCACTGAAGCTTTCTTT.

In its sample, this clone was seen a few times. J is TRBJ2-7 and V is TRBV7-3; 7 bases align to TRBD2. Germline trimming cut 1 base from V and 2 bases from J; bases unmatched to any gene: 5. This CDR3 has 15 amino acids. In germline, CDR1 is SGHTA, CDR2 FQGTGA. The CDR3 DNA follows: TGTGCCAGCAGCTTAAACGGCGGACTAGCCTACGAGCAGTACTTC. It codes for CASSLNGGLAYEQYF.

The chain links TRBV2 to TRBJ2-7; D is possibly TRBD2 (6 bases). The germline V and J ends were trimmed by 7 bases and 5 bases, with 15 bases remaining between them. The CDR3 runs to 13 residues. CDR1 is SNHLY and CDR2 is FYNNEI in the germline V gene. For the CDR3, the DNA is TGTGCCAGCACCCTCGCGGGACTCGACGAGCAGTACTTC. Translation gives CASTLAGLDEQYF.